The rows below give T cell receptor beta chains drawn from one sample of a study of blood T cell repertoires in COVID-19. The protocol was immunoSEQ multiplex PCR, while the TCRdb copy is restricted to in-frame clones and leaves out a portion. The data hold about 83,000 clones, with around 80% observed a single time. Sequencing input: peripheral blood. The receptors were gathered from an elderly woman with active or convalescent COVID-19. Both conserved end residues are part of each CDR3. D genes are given only for firm matches. The size entry is marked missing in some rows and otherwise reads once, few, many or a size class.

TRBD1 TRBJ1-5 - TRBV6-5 CASTQTGGGQPQHF TGTGCCAGCACTCAGACAGGGGGAGGGCAGCCCCAGCATTTT
- TRBJ1-1 - TRBV4-1 CASTQGMGWNTEAFF TGCGCCAGCACTCAGGGAATGGGTTGGAACACTGAAGCTTTCTTT
TRBD1 TRBJ1-3 - TRBV5-6 CASSLGQGGNGNTIYF TGTGCCAGCAGCTTGGGACAGGGAGGCAATGGAAACACCATATATTTT
- TRBJ1-5 once TRBV30 CAWSARHGGAQHF TGTGCCTGGAGTGCCCGACATGGAGGGGCCCAGCATTTT
- TRBJ1-3 - TRBV10-1 CASSASGTGNTIYF TGCGCCAGCAGTGCTTCAGGGACTGGAAACACCATATATTTT
- TRBJ2-1 - TRBV19 CASHPSSGDYNEQFF TGTGCCAGTCATCCCTCCAGCGGAGACTACAATGAGCAGTTCTTC
- TRBJ2-1 - TRBV11-3 CASSQIHGYEQFF TGTGCCAGCAGCCAAATACATGGCTATGAGCAGTTCTTC
TRBD2 TRBJ2-1 - TRBV9 CASSVTSGGAIYNEQFF TGTGCCAGCAGCGTTACTAGCGGGGGGGCTATCTACAATGAGCAGTTCTTC
- TRBJ2-5 - TRBV5-4 CASSLGGHETQYF TGTGCCAGCAGCTTGGGGGGGCACGAGACCCAGTACTTC
TRBD1 TRBJ2-7 - TRBV18 CASSPGTEEQYF TGTGCCAGCTCACCTGGGACAGAAGAGCAGTACTTC
TRBD2 TRBJ2-3 few TRBV27 CASSPRTSGWRDTQYF TGTGCCAGCAGTCCCAGGACTAGCGGTTGGAGGGATACGCAGTATTTT
- TRBJ1-5 - TRBV19 CASSPLPGNQPQHF TGTGCCAGTAGCCCTCTCCCCGGCAATCAGCCCCAGCATTTT
TRBD1 TRBJ1-2 few TRBV6-5 CATTDRGQSNYGYTF TGTGCCACCACGGACAGGGGTCAATCTAACTATGGCTACACCTTC
TRBD1 TRBJ2-5 - TRBV6-5 CASSLTGSEETQYF TGTGCCAGCAGCCTGACAGGGAGTGAAGAGACCCAGTACTTC
TRBD1 TRBJ1-1 - TRBV10-3 CAIRTRDRGPETEAFF TGTGCCATTCGAACCCGGGACAGGGGGCCCGAGACTGAAGCTTTCTTT
- TRBJ2-1 once TRBV7-9 CASSLADPRGPQFF TGTGCCAGCAGCTTAGCCGACCCCAGGGGACCTCAGTTCTTC
- TRBJ1-1 - TRBV28 CATRAMNTEAFF TGTGCCACCAGGGCAATGAACACTGAAGCTTTCTTT
- TRBJ1-5 few TRBV6-6 CASSYGGEISQPQHF TGTGCCAGCAGTTACGGCGGGGAGATTAGTCAGCCCCAGCATTTT
TRBD1 TRBJ1-5 once TRBV5-6 CASSLGGQGDQPQHF TGTGCCAGCAGCTTGGGGGGACAGGGGGATCAGCCCCAGCATTTT
TRBD2 TRBJ2-1 - TRBV4-3 CASGKSGISYNEQFF TGCGCCAGCGGGAAAAGCGGGATCTCCTACAATGAGCAGTTCTTC
TRBD2 TRBJ2-3 - TRBV4-1 CASSQAGGGGDTQYF TGCGCCAGCAGCCAAGCGGGGGGGGGCGGAGATACGCAGTATTTT
- TRBJ2-2 few TRBV19 CASSIGWRRVGTGELFF TGTGCCAGTAGTATCGGATGGCGCAGGGTGGGGACCGGGGAGCTGTTTTTT
TRBD1 TRBJ1-5 - TRBV10-3 CAITQGGNQPQHF TGTGCCATCACCCAGGGGGGCAATCAGCCCCAGCATTTT
- TRBJ2-3 - TRBV24-1 CATSDPGQSSTDTQYF TGTGCCACCAGTGACCCCGGACAGTCTAGCACAGATACGCAGTATTTT
- TRBJ2-3 - TRBV10-3 CAISSTTSSTDTQYF TGTGCCATCAGTTCGACAACCTCTAGCACAGATACGCAGTATTTT
- TRBJ1-1 few TRBV2 CASRMEGGSTEAFF TGTGCCAGCAGGATGGAAGGCGGTAGCACTGAAGCTTTCTTT
- TRBJ1-6 - TRBV4-1 CASTSKAQGTSPLHF TGCGCCAGCACCTCCAAGGCTCAGGGGACCTCACCCCTCCACTTT
TRBD2 TRBJ2-3 few TRBV5-4 CASSPSGSTDTQYF TGTGCCAGCAGCCCTAGCGGAAGCACAGATACGCAGTATTTT
TRBD2 TRBJ2-7 - TRBV2 CASSPPAGAGYEQYF TGTGCCAGCAGTCCTCCAGCGGGGGCCGGCTACGAGCAGTACTTC
- TRBJ2-7 - TRBV5-3 CARSLAGTSYEQYF TGTGCCAGAAGCTTGGCCGGGACATCCTACGAGCAGTACTTC
- TRBJ1-4 - TRBV6-1 CASSELTGGLFF TGTGCCAGCAGTGAATTGACAGGTGGACTGTTTTTT
TRBD1 TRBJ2-7 - TRBV5-1 CASSVKGGEGEQYF TGCGCCAGCAGCGTCAAAGGGGGCGAGGGCGAGCAGTACTTC
- TRBJ2-5 - TRBV7-8 CASSLEVRLQETQYF TGTGCCAGCAGCTTAGAGGTCAGGCTCCAAGAGACCCAGTACTTC
- TRBJ1-5 - TRBV12-3/TRBV12-4 CASRWGGQPQHF TGTGCCAGCAGATGGGGAGGGCAGCCCCAGCATTTT
TRBD2 TRBJ2-1 - TRBV4-3 CASSRRLASHEQFF TGCGCCAGCAGCCGTAGACTAGCTAGCCATGAGCAGTTCTTC
- TRBJ2-1 few TRBV9 CASSVLGGNEQFF TGTGCCAGCAGCGTTCTCGGGGGCAATGAGCAGTTCTTC
- TRBJ1-2 - TRBV7-3 CASSLRFDSGYTF TGTGCCAGCAGCTTAAGATTTGACTCTGGCTACACCTTC
TRBD1 TRBJ1-2 - TRBV7-2 CASSTGQIYGYTF TGTGCCAGCAGCACGGGACAGATCTATGGCTACACCTTC
- TRBJ2-2 - TRBV29-1 CSADLGGTGELFF TGCAGCGCAGATCTCGGGGGCACCGGGGAGCTGTTTTTT
TRBD2 TRBJ2-5 once TRBV19 CASSLSLAGGPGETQYF TGTGCCAGTAGTCTCTCACTAGCGGGGGGCCCGGGGGAGACCCAGTACTTC
- TRBJ2-5 - TRBV5-6 CASSLGEVQETQYF TGTGCCAGCAGCTTGGGCGAAGTTCAAGAGACCCAGTACTTC
TRBD2 TRBJ2-3 once TRBV7-2 CASSLEVSGGTDTQYF TGTGCCAGCAGCTTAGAGGTTAGCGGGGGCACAGATACGCAGTATTTT
TRBD1 TRBJ1-6 few TRBV6-1 CASSEEAGGLAYNSPLHF TGTGCCAGCAGTGAGGAGGCAGGGGGCCTCGCCTATAATTCACCCCTCCACTTT
TRBD1 TRBJ1-6 - TRBV19 CASTLGQDNSPLHF TGTGCCAGTACCTTGGGACAGGATAATTCACCCCTCCACTTT
TRBD1 TRBJ1-1 - TRBV7-9 CASSTLTGTTRSISEAFF TGTGCCAGCAGCACCCTGACAGGGACGACCAGGTCTATCTCCGAAGCTTTCTTT
- TRBJ1-4 - TRBV6-6 CASSYLRGAGEKLFF TGTGCCAGCAGTTACCTCAGGGGTGCCGGCGAAAAACTGTTTTTT
- TRBJ2-1 - TRBV11-2 CASSFLTSLHNEQFF TGTGCCAGCAGCTTTCTTACTTCGCTCCACAATGAGCAGTTCTTC
TRBD1 TRBJ2-3 - TRBV6-2/TRBV6-3 CASSDPGQGPDTQYF TGTGCCAGCAGTGATCCGGGACAGGGGCCCGATACGCAGTATTTT